One and the same sample provided the 19 T cell receptor beta chains below, sequenced in a study of blood T cells in healthy people across ages. A sample-barcoded 5' primer and a J-beta primer mix were used in a second PCR of roughly 7 to 12 cycles. TCRdb analysed the 5' RACE reads with MiXCR anew, one entry per CDR3 protein. The data contain around 800,000 distinct CDR3 sequences, roughly 25% of them singletons. The same sample was also used in a study of T cells of mothers and their children.

The source material was blood. The receptor source for this set is a boy between 10 and 17 years old in good health.

The gene calls are TRBV6-5 and TRBJ1-2, with D hard to call. Germline V gives CDR1 MNHEY, CDR2 SVGAGI. Trimming cost V 0 bases and J 8 bases, with 16 bases left between them. The CDR3 length is 15 residues. CDR3 residues: CASSYSRLGARGYTF. The CDR3 DNA is TGTGCCAGCAGTTACTCCCGGTTGGGTGCTCGGGGCTACACCTTC.

This chain joins TRBV29-1 and TRBJ1-2; perhaps TRBD1 as D (5 bases). The CDR3 totals 12 residues. Trimming stripped 3 bases from V and 5 bases from J, with 10 bases between. The germline V gene encodes CDR1 SQVTM and CDR2 ANQGSEA. The CDR3 nucleotides are TGCAGCGTTGATGTACAGGAGTATGGCTACACCTTC. Encoded protein: CSVDVQEYGYTF.

This clonotype was observed a few times. As DNA, the CDR3 is TGTGCCAGCAGCTTAGTTGAAAGGGGCTCCTACGAGCAGTACTTC. Translation: CASSLVERGSYEQYF. The chain uses TRBV7-9 and TRBJ2-5, with a tentative D call TRBD1 (5 bases). The tail of the sequence fits TRBJ2-7 better, so the J call may be wrong. The CDR3 extends over 15 amino acids. Germline V gives CDR1 SEHNR, CDR2 FQNEAQ (reference sequence).

This chain joins TRBV10-3 and TRBJ2-5; a weak D match, TRBD1 (6 bases). Germline V gene sequence: CDR1 ENHRY, CDR2 SYGVKD. Trimming left V 7 bases short and J 1 base short, with 7 bases between. This CDR3 is built from 12 residues. The CDR3 reads CAIMDSQETQYF. The CDR3, as DNA: TGTGCCATCATGGACAGCCAAGAGACCCAGTACTTC.

This clonotype was seen a few times. This chain connects TRBV14 to TRBJ2-5; no clear D gene. The J call may be wrong; the DNA end is better matched by TRBJ2-7. Germline V gene data show CDR1 as SGHDN and CDR2 as FVKESK. The CDR3 has 15 amino acids. The CDR3 DNA sequence: TGTGCCAGCAGCTCAAAGCCGGTAGGGATCTACGAGCAGTACTTC. Translated, it gives CASSSKPVGIYEQYF.

This clonotype was recorded once. This chain connects TRBV19 to TRBJ1-2; 9 nucleotides align to TRBD1. The CDR3 extends over 16 amino acids. Germline V gene data show CDR1 as LNHDA and CDR2 as SQIVND (reference sequence). The ends lost 1 base at V and 3 bases at J; junction bases unmatched: 6. The CDR3 sequence: CASSIATTGGDYGYTF. The CDR3 DNA is TGTGCCAGTAGTATAGCCACTACAGGGGGCGACTATGGCTACACCTTC.

This clonotype was recorded a few times. The CDR3 DNA follows: TGTGCCAGCAGTTACGGAATGACCCCACTTGGCTACACCTTC. Residues: CASSYGMTPLGYTF. The chain uses TRBV6-5 and TRBJ1-2; no clear D. The CDR3 has 14 residues. Germline values: CDR1 MNHEY, CDR2 SVGAGI. The ends were cut back, 2 bases at V and 7 bases at J, with 14 bases in the middle.

V is TRBV10-3 and J is TRBJ1-1, with D tentatively TRBD1 (5 bases). V gave up 6 bases and J gave up 1 base, with 9 bases separating them. The CDR3 extends over 13 amino acids. Per the germline V gene, CDR1 is ENHRY and CDR2 is SYGVKD. CDR3 amino acids: CAIRTQENTEAFF. The DNA of the CDR3 is TGTGCCATCAGGACACAGGAGAACACTGAAGCTTTCTTT.

The table lists this clonotype with a few counts. The chain has TRBV29-1 and TRBJ2-7; D is possibly TRBD1 (5 bases). The germline V gene has CDR1 SQVTM and CDR2 ANQGSEA. V was shortened by 4 bases and J by 5 bases, with 9 bases between the two germline ends. CDR3 length: 11 residues. The CDR3 nucleotides read TGCAGCGTTGCTCAGGGTAACGAGCAGTACTTC. It specifies CSVAQGNEQYF.

A few counts support this clonotype. The chain joins TRBV6-4 to TRBJ2-4, with a possible D match to TRBD2 (7 bases). With 5 bases removed from V and 1 base from J, the gap between germline ends came to 15 bases. Germline CDR1 reads MRHNA; CDR2 reads SNTAGT. The CDR3 is 16 amino acids. This CDR3 reads CASSLTGGLAKNIQYF. In nucleotides, the CDR3 is TGTGCCAGCAGTCTTACGGGGGGCCTGGCCAAAAACATTCAGTACTTC.

This clonotype has a handful of counts. The V call is TRBV4-2, the J call TRBJ2-5, with 10 bases that match TRBD2. This CDR3 comprises 16 residues. Unmatched junction bases numbered 7, after V lost 3 bases and J lost 3 bases. Looked up from germline, CDR1 is LGHNA and CDR2 is YNFKEQ. CDR3 loop: CASSQYSGGSEETQYF. CDR3 in DNA: TGTGCCAGCAGCCAGTATAGCGGGGGGTCCGAAGAGACCCAGTACTTC.

V usage is TRBV5-1 and J usage is TRBJ2-5, with D hard to call. The V and J ends lost 4 bases and 0 bases respectively, with 16 bases between them. The length of the CDR3 is 16 residues. Germline CDR1 is SGHRS and CDR2 is YFSETQ. CDR3: CASSPLVSLYQETQYF. The CDR3 DNA follows: TGCGCCAGCAGCCCTCTAGTCTCTCTGTACCAAGAGACCCAGTACTTC.

The chain carries TRBV10-3 and TRBJ2-5, with 8 bases identical to TRBD1. Per the germline V gene, CDR1 is ENHRY and CDR2 is SYGVKD. J lost 5 bases, V lost 0 bases, and 8 bases had no gene match. The CDR3 consists of 16 residues. In DNA form, the CDR3 reads TGTGCCATCAGTGAGTCAGTGGGACAGGACAGGGAGACCCAGTACTTC. Translating gives CAISESVGQDRETQYF.

The chain joins TRBV4-1 to TRBJ2-4, with D perhaps TRBD2 (5 bases). From germline, CDR1 is MGHRA and CDR2 YSYEKL. Trimming took 8 bases from V and 7 from J, leaving 21 bases between them. This CDR3 contains 15 residues. The CDR3 sequence: CASGSTGSGLNIQYF. For the CDR3, the DNA is TGCGCCAGCGGATCGACGGGGAGTGGGTTGAACATTCAGTACTTC.

This clonotype was detected a few times. The rearrangement joins TRBV27 to TRBJ2-6; D gene unclear. V was shortened by 6 bases and J by 2 bases, with 8 bases between the two germline ends. The CDR3 extends over 14 amino acids. Germline CDR1 and CDR2: MNHEY and SMNVEV (reference sequence). In DNA form, the CDR3 reads TGTGCCAGCAGGTATATCACTGGGGCCAACGTCCTGACTTTC. Its protein product is CASRYITGANVLTF. Complete variable domain (other parts from reference TRBV27 and TRBJ2-6): EAQVTQNPRYLITVTGKKLTVTCSQNMNHEYMSWYRQDPGLGLRQIYYSMNVEVTDKGDVPEGYKVSRKEKRNFPLILESPSPNQTSLYFCASRYITGANVLTFGAGSRLTVL.

CDR3 in amino acids: CASSFRGGMGQYF. CDR3 in DNA: TGTGCCAGCAGTTTCAGGGGAGGGATGGGGCAGTACTTC. V usage is TRBV12-3 or TRBV12-4 and J usage is TRBJ2-7; D is perhaps TRBD2 (7 bases). With 3 bases removed from V and 9 bases from J, the gap between germline ends came to 15 bases. The CDR3 contains 13 residues.

This clonotype was counted only a few times. The chain joins TRBV20-1 to TRBJ1-5, with a tentative D call TRBD1 (6 bases). The CDR3 covers 15 residues. The germline CDR1 and CDR2 sequences are DFQATT and SNEGSKA (reference sequence). The CDR3 nucleotides are TGCAGCGCGGAAACGACAGGATATAGCAATCAGCCCCAGCATTTT. This translates into CSAETTGYSNQPQHF.

V and J are TRBV3-1 and TRBJ2-3; D perhaps matches TRBD2 (5 bases). Trimming stripped 3 bases from V and 6 bases from J, with 19 bases between. The CDR3 consists of 16 residues. CDR1 is LGHDT and CDR2 is YNNKEL in the germline V gene (reference sequence). The CDR3 sequence: CASSHYGEHTPDTQYF. In DNA form, the CDR3 reads TGTGCCAGCAGCCATTACGGGGAGCACACACCTGATACGCAGTATTTT.

This clonotype was counted a few times. The chain is built from TRBV20-1 and TRBJ1-2; 7 nucleotides match TRBD1. The CDR3 length is 14 residues. Losses at the gene ends were 0 bases for V and 6 bases for J; bases not matched to a gene: 7. The germline V gene encodes CDR1 DFQATT and CDR2 SNEGSKA (reference sequence). CDR3 loop: CSARDITGVNGYTF. CDR3 nucleotide sequence: TGCAGTGCTAGAGATATCACAGGGGTGAATGGCTACACCTTC.